A selection of T cell receptor beta chains follows, all from one sample in a study of blood T cell repertoires in COVID-19. This table comes from immunoSEQ multiplex PCR, and its TCRdb copy is limited to in-frame clones, with some not included. The sample holds 290,000 or so clones, about nine tenths seen once. The sequenced sample was peripheral blood. All receptors come from a woman younger than 45 with COVID-19, enrolled during active disease. CDR3s include the opening cysteine and the closing phenylalanine or tryptophan. A D gene is named only where the DNA matches it firmly. Where a row states a size, it is once, few, many or the class of an expanded clone; other rows omit it.

j_call clone_size v_call d_call cdr3_length cdr3_aa cdr3_nt
TRBJ2-5 - TRBV5-4 TRBD1 14 CASSLMGQKETQYF TGTGCCAGCAGCTTGATGGGACAGAAAGAGACCCAGTACTTC
TRBJ1-1 - TRBV28 TRBD1 14 CASSHRTGNTEAFF TGTGCCAGCAGTCACAGGACAGGGAACACTGAAGCTTTCTTT
TRBJ1-5 - TRBV30 - 16 CAWSYRASGRNQPQHF TGTGCCTGGAGCTACAGGGCAAGCGGACGCAATCAGCCCCAGCATTTT
TRBJ2-7 - TRBV11-2 - 15 CASSRAGRSVDEQYF TGTGCCAGCAGCCGGGCGGGTAGAAGTGTGGACGAGCAGTACTTC
TRBJ1-2 - TRBV24-1 - 13 CATSDNLDRGYTF TGTGCCACCAGTGACAACCTCGACAGAGGCTACACCTTC
TRBJ1-3 - TRBV10-1 - 13 CASKPSSGNTIYF TGCGCCAGCAAGCCAAGCTCTGGAAACACCATATATTTT
TRBJ1-5 - TRBV29-1 - 14 CSVLVDSPNQPQHF TGCAGCGTTCTCGTTGACAGCCCGAATCAGCCCCAGCATTTT
TRBJ2-7 - TRBV7-8 TRBD1 15 CASSVRQGFTYEQYF TGTGCCAGCAGCGTTAGACAGGGTTTCACCTACGAGCAGTACTTC
TRBJ1-6 - TRBV7-2 - 12 CASSFSGQPLHF TGTGCCAGCAGCTTTTCTGGACAGCCCCTCCACTTT
TRBJ1-5 - TRBV5-1 TRBD1 15 CASSSGTGANQPQHF TGCGCCAGCAGCTCCGGGACAGGGGCAAATCAGCCCCAGCATTTT
TRBJ2-7 few TRBV11-2 TRBD1 14 CASSHPRQGGEQYF TGTGCCAGCAGCCATCCTCGACAGGGCGGCGAGCAGTACTTC
TRBJ1-6 once TRBV2 - 15 CASSEWGEINSPLHF TGTGCCAGCAGTGAATGGGGGGAAATAAATTCACCCCTCCACTTT
TRBJ1-1 once TRBV10-3 - 14 CATTGGLMNTEAFF TGTGCCACCACAGGCGGTTTAATGAACACTGAAGCTTTCTTT
TRBJ2-3 once TRBV7-2 - 16 CASSYGSVSSTDTQYF TGTGCCAGCAGCTACGGTAGCGTATCTAGCACAGATACGCAGTATTTT
TRBJ1-5 many TRBV7-2 TRBD1 13 CASSAQGDQPQHF TGTGCCAGCAGCGCCCAGGGGGATCAGCCCCAGCATTTT
TRBJ2-3 - TRBV6-5 - 16 CASSYSPSLRPDTQYF TGTGCCAGCAGTTACTCCCCCTCCCTGAGGCCAGATACGCAGTATTTT
TRBJ1-1 - TRBV2 TRBD1 15 CASRSLNDRGDEAFF TGTGCCAGCAGATCACTTAATGACAGGGGGGACGAAGCTTTCTTT
TRBJ1-1 - TRBV5-1 TRBD1 16 CASSFSGGYMNTEAFF TGCGCCAGCAGCTTTTCAGGGGGTTACATGAACACTGAAGCTTTCTTT
TRBJ2-4 - TRBV3-1/TRBV3-2 TRBD2 19 CASSQVGTSGRLAKNIQYF TGTGCCAGCAGCCAAGTGGGAACTAGCGGGAGACTAGCCAAAAACATTCAGTACTTC
TRBJ1-1 - TRBV3-1/TRBV3-2 - 15 CASSQAFAAYTEAFF TGTGCCAGCAGCCAAGCCTTCGCAGCGTACACTGAAGCTTTCTTT
TRBJ1-2 once TRBV18 TRBD1 15 CASSPGGAWSRGYTF TGTGCCAGCTCGCCAGGGGGCGCCTGGTCACGAGGCTACACCTTC
TRBJ2-3 - TRBV18 - 14 CASSPPTRTDTQYF TGTGCCAGCTCACCTCCGACTCGCACAGATACGCAGTATTTT
TRBJ1-3 - TRBV3-1/TRBV3-2 - 15 CASSAGLEAGNTIYF TGTGCCAGCAGCGCGGGACTTGAGGCTGGAAACACCATATATTTT
TRBJ2-7 - TRBV19 - 14 CASSMAGAPYEQYF TGTGCCAGTAGTATGGCAGGGGCCCCCTACGAGCAGTACTTC
TRBJ2-3 - TRBV30 TRBD2 13 CASTPASGDTQYF TGTGCCTCGACACCCGCTAGCGGAGATACGCAGTATTTT
TRBJ2-7 - TRBV30 - 12 CAWEQGSYEQYF TGTGCCTGGGAACAGGGATCCTACGAGCAGTACTTC
TRBJ1-1 - TRBV11-2 - 15 CASSLVGQPNTEAFF TGTGCCAGCAGCTTAGTAGGACAGCCGAACACTGAAGCTTTCTTT
TRBJ2-1 - TRBV10-3 TRBD2 16 CAISEWGTSGTPEQFF TGTGCCATCAGTGAGTGGGGGACTAGCGGGACCCCTGAGCAGTTCTTC
TRBJ2-1 - TRBV28 TRBD1 15 CASRPGQGAINEQFF TGTGCCAGCAGACCGGGACAGGGGGCAATCAATGAGCAGTTCTTC
TRBJ2-1 - TRBV5-1 - 15 CASSPGQSSYNEQFF TGCGCCAGCAGCCCGGGACAAAGCTCCTACAATGAGCAGTTCTTC
TRBJ2-2 - TRBV28 TRBD2 17 CASSLGLAGGNTGELFF TGTGCCAGCAGTTTGGGACTAGCGGGAGGGAACACCGGGGAGCTGTTTTTT
TRBJ1-5 once TRBV12-3/TRBV12-4 TRBD1 13 CASRGQGNQPQHF TGTGCCAGCAGGGGACAGGGGAATCAGCCCCAGCATTTT
TRBJ1-1 - TRBV10-1 - 14 CASSDIAGTGEAFF TGCGCCAGCAGTGATATCGCGGGGACTGGTGAAGCTTTCTTT
TRBJ2-7 few TRBV5-1 TRBD2 15 CASSLAGLAGSEQYF TGCGCCAGCAGCTTGGCTGGACTAGCGGGAAGCGAGCAGTACTTC
TRBJ2-1 - TRBV2 - 11 CARGAPDEQFF TGTGCCAGGGGGGCTCCGGATGAGCAGTTCTTC
TRBJ1-5 - TRBV28 TRBD1 12 CASETGDQPQHF TGTGCCAGCGAAACAGGGGATCAGCCCCAGCATTTT
TRBJ1-1 - TRBV10-2 - 17 CASSESKTGGLNTEAFF TGCGCCAGCAGTGAGTCGAAAACAGGCGGTCTTAACACTGAAGCTTTCTTT
TRBJ2-1 - TRBV4-1 TRBD2 21 CASSHDKIGLAGGGVNNEQFF TGCGCCAGCAGCCACGATAAGATAGGACTAGCGGGAGGGGGCGTCAACAATGAGCAGTTCTTC